What follows are 27 T cell receptor beta chains derived from one specimen sequenced in a study of shared clonotypes between healthy human individuals. The protocol was immunoSEQ multiplex PCR, while the TCRdb copy is restricted to in-frame clones and leaves out a portion. The data show more than 400,000 clones, with around 73% seen just once and around 12% held by the top ten. The sequenced sample consisted of PBMCs. The receptor set was obtained from a woman aged 40 to 50 in good health. Some clones in this sample may be carry-over from other donors' samples.

The rearrangement uses TRBV18 and TRBJ2-3, with D perhaps TRBD2 (6 bases). This CDR3 spans 17 amino acids. The germline V gene has CDR1 KGHSH and CDR2 LQKENI. V lost 1 base, J lost 0 bases, and 14 bases lay in between. CDR3 region: CASSPRPISGSTDTQYF. In nucleotides, the CDR3 is TGTGCCAGCTCACCACGCCCAATTAGCGGTAGCACAGATACGCAGTATTTT.

The chain combines TRBV29-1 with TRBJ2-5; possible D gene TRBD2, 6 bases. The CDR3 is 14 amino acids. V shed 4 bases and J shed 2 bases, with 14 bases lying between them. The germline V gene encodes CDR1 SQVTM and CDR2 ANQGSEA. CDR3 residues: CSVVDTGTQETQYF. For the CDR3, the DNA is TGCAGCGTTGTAGACACCGGGACTCAAGAGACCCAGTACTTC. The full variable domain, with the rest looked up from reference TRBV29-1 and TRBJ2-5, is SAVISQKPSRDICQRGTSLTIQCQVDSQVTMMFWYRQQPGQSLTLIATANQGSEATYESGFVIDKFPISRPNLTFSTLTVSNMSPEDSSIYLCSVVDTGTQETQYFGPGTRLLVL.

The chain's CDR3 is CASSLAPGQGVPGELFF. As DNA, the CDR3 is TGTGCCAGCAGCTTAGCGCCGGGACAGGGGGTTCCCGGGGAGCTGTTTTTT. The rearrangement uses TRBV7-9 and TRBJ2-2; 11 nucleotides agree with TRBD1. The CDR3 extends over 17 amino acids. Per the germline V gene, CDR1 is SEHNR and CDR2 is FQNEAQ (reference sequence). V lost 0 bases, J lost 6 bases, and 6 bases stayed unmatched.

This sequence joins TRBV10-3 and TRBJ2-6; D may correspond to TRBD1 or TRBD2 (5 bases each). Germline values: CDR1 ENHRY, CDR2 SYGVKD. There are 15 residues in the CDR3. V was cut by 3 bases and J by 2 bases, with 8 bases left in between. In DNA form, the CDR3 reads TGTGCCATCAGTGATGTGGGGGCTGGGGCCAACGTCCTGACTTTC. It yields the protein CAISDVGAGANVLTF.

The V and J genes are TRBV11-2 and TRBJ2-3; D is undetermined. The V end lost 3 bases, the J end lost 5 bases, and 6 bases lay between the germline ends. The CDR3 totals 12 residues. Germline loops: CDR1 SGHAT, CDR2 FQNNGV. This CDR3 is CASSLWVDTQYF. CDR3 DNA: TGTGCCAGCAGCTTGTGGGTAGATACGCAGTATTTT.

This chain uses TRBV19 with TRBJ2-1; D unresolved. V dropped 6 bases and J dropped 10 bases, with 10 bases sitting between them. The V gene's germline CDR1 is LNHDA and CDR2 SQIVND (reference sequence). The CDR3 runs 11 residues. Written as DNA, the CDR3 is TGTGCCAGTAGCGGGCACCAAGAGCAGTTCTTC. This gives the protein CASSGHQEQFF. The variable domain in full, completed from reference TRBV19 and TRBJ2-1, reads DGGITQSPKYLFRKEGQNVTLSCEQNLNHDAMYWYRQDPGQGLRLIYYSQIVNDFQKGDIAEGYSVSREKKESFPLTVTSAQKNPTAFYLCASSGHQEQFFGPGTRLTVL.

The gene calls are TRBV9 and TRBJ2-7; 10 bases line up with TRBD2. After removal of 0 bases from V and 5 bases from J, the junction contained 8 bases not matched to a gene. Germline V lookup: CDR1 SGDLS, CDR2 YYNGEE. The length of the CDR3 is 16 residues. CDR3 DNA: TGTGCCAGCAGCGTAGGTTTGGGACTAGCGTTAGACGAGCAGTACTTC. Translation: CASSVGLGLALDEQYF.

The DNA of the CDR3 is TGTGCCAGCAGCGGGGCGGACGGGACCTACGAGCAGTACTTC. Protein product: CASSGADGTYEQYF. The rearrangement joins TRBV21-1 to TRBJ2-7. TRBV21-1 counts as a pseudogene. This CDR3 has 14 residues.

The chain is built from TRBV28 and TRBJ2-1, with no clear D. The CDR3 has 12 residues. In germline, CDR1 is MDHEN, CDR2 SYDVKM. Trimming cost V 6 bases and J 10 bases, with 13 bases left between them. CDR3 amino acids: CASSLTHTEQFF. CDR3 DNA sequence: TGTGCCAGCAGCCTAACCCACACGGAGCAGTTCTTC.

A word on this clone: The sample has other DNA sequences that encode this CDR3 too. This chain connects TRBV27 to TRBJ1-6; D gene ambiguous. This CDR3 has 12 amino acids. Trimming took off 1 base at V and 8 bases at J, with 3 bases between the two ends. From germline, CDR1 is MNHEY and CDR2 SMNVEV (reference sequence). The CDR3: CASSLLHSPLHF. The DNA for the CDR3 is TGTGCCAGCAGTTTATTGCATTCACCCCTCCACTTT.

V and J are TRBV15 and TRBJ1-5; D unclear. CDR3 length equals 16 residues. The V gene lost 1 base and the J gene lost 9 bases, with 19 bases spanning the gap. Germline values: CDR1 LNHNV, CDR2 YYDKDF (reference sequence). In nucleotides, the CDR3 is TGTGCCACCAGCAGAGTAAGGACGGGTGTCGTGTGGCCCCAGCATTTT. It specifies CATSRVRTGVVWPQHF.

Turning to this clone: The sample has other DNA sequences that encode this CDR3 too. The CDR3 DNA follows: TGTGCCAGCAGCTTAGTTACCACTGAAGCTTTCTTT. The encoded protein is CASSLVTTEAFF. J is TRBJ1-1 and V is TRBV7-9, with D unresolved. The CDR3 has 12 residues. V lost 1 base to trimming and J lost 4 bases, with 4 bases between them. Germline V gene lookup returns CDR1 SEHNR and CDR2 FQNEAQ (reference sequence).

The chain carries TRBV5-4 and TRBJ1-3; D perhaps matches TRBD1 (6 bases). V lost 0 bases and J 0 bases, leaving 7 bases between the germline ends. Per germline, CDR1 SGHNT and CDR2 YYREEE (reference sequence). This CDR3 contains 15 residues. This CDR3 is CASSLGTASGNTIYF. The DNA of the CDR3 is TGTGCCAGCAGCTTGGGGACAGCCTCTGGAAACACCATATATTTT.

In its sample, this clone ranks as medium-sized (0.01 to 0.1%). The sample has other DNA sequences that encode this CDR3 too. The V gene is TRBV2, the J gene TRBJ1-1; D might be TRBD1 (6 bases). Germline V CDR1 and CDR2: SNHLY, FYNNEI. V was pared by 5 bases and J by 8 bases, with 18 bases between. The CDR3 spans 14 residues. The CDR3 nucleotides read TGTGCCAGCAGTAAAGAAACAGGGAGTAGGGAAGCTTTCTTT. This sequence encodes CASSKETGSREAFF.

The chain links TRBV5-1 to TRBJ2-1; D remains ambiguous. Trimming cost V 0 bases and J 0 bases, with 7 bases left between them. Germline V gene sequence: CDR1 SGHRS, CDR2 YFSETQ. The CDR3 is made up of 15 amino acids. The CDR3 DNA is TGCGCCAGCAGCTTGGCTAGGAGCTCCTACAATGAGCAGTTCTTC. This sequence encodes CASSLARSSYNEQFF.

This clone occurred many times. The chain combines TRBV29-1 with TRBJ2-7; D possibly uses TRBD1 or TRBD2 (6 bases each). The CDR3 is 13 amino acids. Per the germline V gene, CDR1 is SQVTM and CDR2 is ANQGSEA. V lost 3 bases, J lost 7 bases, and 16 bases lay in between. CDR3 region: CSVDSTGAGEQYF. The CDR3 DNA is TGCAGCGTTGACAGCACGGGGGCGGGGGAGCAGTACTTC.

CDR3 loop: CASIGDHTEAFF. In nucleotides, the CDR3 is TGCGCCAGCATCGGGGACCACACTGAAGCTTTCTTT. The chain employs TRBV5-1 and TRBJ1-1; D is perhaps TRBD1 (5 bases). Trimming pared 6 bases from V and 3 bases from J, leaving 9 bases between. This CDR3 has 12 amino acids. Germline V gene data show CDR1 as SGHRS and CDR2 as YFSETQ.

The genes are TRBV5-4 and TRBJ2-2; D is unclear. The V and J ends lost 4 bases and 0 bases respectively, with 7 bases between them. The germline V gene encodes CDR1 SGHNT and CDR2 YYREEE (reference sequence). This CDR3 contains 14 residues. CDR3: CASSTLANTGELFF. CDR3 nucleotides: TGTGCCAGCAGCACGTTGGCGAACACCGGGGAGCTGTTTTTT.

The chain uses TRBV6-6 and TRBJ2-1; 15 nucleotides align to TRBD2. The CDR3 loop spans 15 amino acids. CDR1 is MNHNY and CDR2 is SVGAGI in the germline V gene (reference sequence). V was pared by 2 bases and J by 8 bases, with 1 base of the junction left unmatched. The DNA for the CDR3 is TGTGCCAGCAGTTACGGGACTAGCGGGAGGCATGAGCAGTTCTTC. Its protein is CASSYGTSGRHEQFF.

The chain carries TRBV7-3 and TRBJ2-2; the D is unclear. From germline, CDR1 is SGHTA and CDR2 FQGTGA. Between the trimmed V and J ends, which lost 1 base and 6 bases, there was a span of 6 bases. There are 13 residues in the CDR3. CDR3 region: CASSLSGPGELFF. CDR3 coding DNA: TGTGCCAGCAGCTTAAGTGGCCCCGGGGAGCTGTTTTTT.

This chain uses TRBV6-9 with TRBJ2-5, with a weak D call TRBD2 (6 bases). This CDR3 region has 15 residues. Germline CDR1 reads MNHGY; CDR2 reads SVAAGI. Trimming pared 8 bases from V and 1 base from J, leaving 17 bases between. The CDR3 here is CASRRRVAAQETQYF. The CDR3 region has the DNA TGTGCCAGCCGGAGGCGGGTAGCGGCCCAAGAGACCCAGTACTTC.

The chain joins TRBV6-1 to TRBJ2-7; weak D call: TRBD1 (6 bases). The V end was cut by 6 bases, the J end by 4 bases, with 10 bases between. Per the germline V gene, CDR1 is MNHNS and CDR2 is SASEGT. This CDR3 is 12 amino acids long. CDR3 coding DNA: TGTGCCAGCAGGAGGACAGATTACGAGCAGTACTTC. Translating gives CASRRTDYEQYF.

This rearrangement joins TRBV10-3 to TRBJ1-5; 8 bases agree with TRBD1. The CDR3 totals 14 residues. Germline CDR1 reads ENHRY; CDR2 reads SYGVKD. The V gene end was trimmed by 6 bases and the J gene end by 3 bases; junction bases not matched to a gene: 4. The CDR3 nucleotides read TGTGCCATCAGCCCGGACAGGGACAATCAGCCCCAGCATTTT. Residues: CAISPDRDNQPQHF.

The chain combines TRBV2 with TRBJ1-6, with a possible D match to TRBD1 (6 bases). V lost 6 bases and J 6 bases, leaving 12 bases between the germline ends. Per germline, CDR1 SNHLY and CDR2 FYNNEI. This CDR3 is built from 14 residues. CDR3 sequence reads: CASSRGAGNSPLHF. CDR3 in DNA: TGTGCCAGCAGCCGGGGGGCAGGTAATTCACCCCTCCACTTT.

The V and J genes are TRBV14 and TRBJ2-5; D may be TRBD2 (6 bases). The germline V gene has CDR1 SGHDN and CDR2 FVKESK. V dropped 1 base and J dropped 2 bases, with 14 bases sitting between them. This CDR3 is built from 16 residues. CDR3 sequence (DNA): TGTGCCAGCAGCCAAGGGCCCAGCGGGTGGCAAGAGACCCAGTACTTC. This translates into CASSQGPSGWQETQYF.

The chain uses TRBV19 and TRBJ2-3, with 7 bases lining up with TRBD2. V lost 4 bases, J lost 3 bases, and 7 bases stayed unmatched. The CDR3 spans 15 residues. Germline assignment: CDR1 LNHDA and CDR2 SQIVND (reference sequence). In nucleotides, the CDR3 is TGTGCCAGTAGTACCAGATCCGGGGGGACAGATACGCAGTATTTT. Its translation is CASSTRSGGTDTQYF.

The chain recombines TRBV7-8 with TRBJ2-1; D is perhaps TRBD2 (6 bases). V lost 1 base and J lost 3, with 19 bases in between. This CDR3 is built from 18 residues. Per germline, CDR1 SGHVS and CDR2 FQNEAQ. Here the CDR3 reads CASSLVGSSGGIYNEQFF. As DNA, the CDR3 is TGTGCCAGCAGCTTAGTAGGGTCTTCGGGCGGGATCTACAATGAGCAGTTCTTC.